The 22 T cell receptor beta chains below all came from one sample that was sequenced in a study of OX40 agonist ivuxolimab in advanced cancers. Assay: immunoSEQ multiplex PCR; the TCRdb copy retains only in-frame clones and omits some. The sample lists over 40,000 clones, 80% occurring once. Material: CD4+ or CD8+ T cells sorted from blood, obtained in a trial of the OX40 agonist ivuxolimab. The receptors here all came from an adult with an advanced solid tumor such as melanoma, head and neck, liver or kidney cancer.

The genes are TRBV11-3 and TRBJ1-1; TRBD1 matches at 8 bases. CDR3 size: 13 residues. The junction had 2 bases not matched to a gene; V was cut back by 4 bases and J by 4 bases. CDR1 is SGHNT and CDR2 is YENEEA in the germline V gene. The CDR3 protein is CASSSRGLTEAFF. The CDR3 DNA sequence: TGTGCCAGCAGCTCCAGGGGGCTCACTGAAGCTTTCTTT.

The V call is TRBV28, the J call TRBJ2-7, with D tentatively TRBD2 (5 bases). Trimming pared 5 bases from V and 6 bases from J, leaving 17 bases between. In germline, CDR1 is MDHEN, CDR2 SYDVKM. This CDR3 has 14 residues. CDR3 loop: CASSRYEARGEQYF. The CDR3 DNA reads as TGTGCCAGCAGTCGCTACGAGGCCCGGGGCGAGCAGTACTTC.

The CDR3 loop is CAWRLGWNTDTQYF. The CDR3 DNA reads as TGTGCCTGGAGACTAGGCTGGAACACAGATACGCAGTATTTT. This chain uses TRBV30 with TRBJ2-3, with D possibly TRBD2 on 5 matching bases. From germline, CDR1 is GTSNPN and CDR2 SVGIG (reference sequence). The CDR3 covers 14 residues. V was clipped by 3 bases and J by 2 bases, with 12 bases between them.

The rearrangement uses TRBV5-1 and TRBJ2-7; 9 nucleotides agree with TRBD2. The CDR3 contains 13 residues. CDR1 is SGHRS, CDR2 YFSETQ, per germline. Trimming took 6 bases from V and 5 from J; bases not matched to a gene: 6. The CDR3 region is CASMAGGFNEQYF. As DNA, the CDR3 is TGCGCCAGCATGGCGGGAGGGTTTAACGAGCAGTACTTC.

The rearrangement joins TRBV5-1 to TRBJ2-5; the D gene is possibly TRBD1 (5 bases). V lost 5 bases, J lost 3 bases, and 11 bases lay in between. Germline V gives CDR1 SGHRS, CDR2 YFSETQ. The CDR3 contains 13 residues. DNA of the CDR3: TGCGCCAGCAGGATGTCCAGGGAAGAGACCCAGTACTTC. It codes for CASRMSREETQYF. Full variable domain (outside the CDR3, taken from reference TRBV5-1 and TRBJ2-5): KAGVTQTPRYLIKTRGQQVTLSCSPISGHRSVSWYQQTPGQGLQFLFEYFSETQRNKGNFPGRFSGRQFSNSRSEMNVSTLELGDSALYLCASRMSREETQYFGPGTRLLVL.

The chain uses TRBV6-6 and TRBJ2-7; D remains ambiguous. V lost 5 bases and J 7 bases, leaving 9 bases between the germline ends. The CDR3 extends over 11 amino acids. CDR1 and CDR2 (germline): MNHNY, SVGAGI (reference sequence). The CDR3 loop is CASSIGWEQYF. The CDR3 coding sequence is TGTGCCAGCAGTATCGGGTGGGAGCAGTACTTC.

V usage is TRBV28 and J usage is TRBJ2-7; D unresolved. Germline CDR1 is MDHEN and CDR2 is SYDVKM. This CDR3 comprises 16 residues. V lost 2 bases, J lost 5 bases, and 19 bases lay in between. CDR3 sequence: CASSLGDNRIQNEQYF. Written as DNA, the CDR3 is TGTGCCAGCAGTTTAGGGGATAACAGAATTCAGAACGAGCAGTACTTC.

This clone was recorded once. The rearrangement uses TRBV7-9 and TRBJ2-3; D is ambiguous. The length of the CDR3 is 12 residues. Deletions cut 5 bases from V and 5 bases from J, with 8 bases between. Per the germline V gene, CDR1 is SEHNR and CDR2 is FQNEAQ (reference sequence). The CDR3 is CASSAPGDTQYF. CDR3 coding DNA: TGTGCCAGCAGCGCCCCGGGAGATACGCAGTATTTT.

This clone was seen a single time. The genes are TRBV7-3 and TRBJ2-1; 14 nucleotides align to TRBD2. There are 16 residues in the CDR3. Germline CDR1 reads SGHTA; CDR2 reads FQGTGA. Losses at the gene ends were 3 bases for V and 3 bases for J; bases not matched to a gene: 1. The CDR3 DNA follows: TGTGCCAGCAGCTTCGGGACTAGCGGGGGCTACAATGAGCAGTTCTTC. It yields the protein CASSFGTSGGYNEQFF.

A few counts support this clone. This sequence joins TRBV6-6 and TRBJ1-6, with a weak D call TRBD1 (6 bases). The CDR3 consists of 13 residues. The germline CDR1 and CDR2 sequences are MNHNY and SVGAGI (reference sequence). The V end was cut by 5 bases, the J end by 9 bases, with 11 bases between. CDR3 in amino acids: CASSTTGISPLHF. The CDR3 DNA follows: TGTGCCAGCAGTACCACAGGGATTTCACCCCTCCACTTT.

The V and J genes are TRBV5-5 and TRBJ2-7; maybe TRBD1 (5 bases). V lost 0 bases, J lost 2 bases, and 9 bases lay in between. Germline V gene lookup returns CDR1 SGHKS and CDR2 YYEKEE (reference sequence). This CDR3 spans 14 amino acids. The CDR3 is CASSLDRLAYEQYF. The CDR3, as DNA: TGTGCCAGCAGCTTGGACAGGTTAGCCTACGAGCAGTACTTC.

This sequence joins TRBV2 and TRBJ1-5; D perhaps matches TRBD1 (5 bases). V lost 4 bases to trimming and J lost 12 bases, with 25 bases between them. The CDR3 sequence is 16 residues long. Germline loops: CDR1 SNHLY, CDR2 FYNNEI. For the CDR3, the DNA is TGTGCCAGCAGTGGGAGACGCGGGCAGGGTGGGAGAAACCAGCATTTT. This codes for CASSGRRGQGGRNQHF.

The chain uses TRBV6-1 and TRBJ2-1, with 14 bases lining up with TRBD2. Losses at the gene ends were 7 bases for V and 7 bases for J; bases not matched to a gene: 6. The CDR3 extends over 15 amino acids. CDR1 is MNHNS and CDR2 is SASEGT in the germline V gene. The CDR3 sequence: CASTRLAGGWNEQFF. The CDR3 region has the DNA TGTGCCAGCACACGACTAGCGGGAGGGTGGAATGAGCAGTTCTTC.

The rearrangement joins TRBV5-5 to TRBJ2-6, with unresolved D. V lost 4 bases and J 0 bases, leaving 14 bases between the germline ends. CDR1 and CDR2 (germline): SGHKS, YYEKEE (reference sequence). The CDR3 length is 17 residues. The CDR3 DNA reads TGTGCCAGCAGCAAACCACTGATCCTCTCTGGGGCCAACGTCCTGACTTTC. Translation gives CASSKPLILSGANVLTF.

CDR3 region: CASSAQEKLFF. The DNA for the CDR3 is TGTGCCAGCAGCGCCCAGGAAAAACTGTTTTTT. The J gene is TRBJ1-4, the V gene TRBV7-9; D uncertain. CDR1 SEHNR and CDR2 FQNEAQ come from the germline V gene (reference sequence). V was cut by 5 bases and J by 8 bases, with 6 bases left in between. The CDR3 has 11 amino acids.

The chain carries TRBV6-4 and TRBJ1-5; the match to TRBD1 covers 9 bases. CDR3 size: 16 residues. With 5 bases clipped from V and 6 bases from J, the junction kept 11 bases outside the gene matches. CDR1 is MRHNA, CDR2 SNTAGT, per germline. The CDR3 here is CASSWNPGQGFQPQHF. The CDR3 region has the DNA TGTGCCAGCAGTTGGAATCCGGGACAGGGTTTTCAGCCCCAGCATTTT.

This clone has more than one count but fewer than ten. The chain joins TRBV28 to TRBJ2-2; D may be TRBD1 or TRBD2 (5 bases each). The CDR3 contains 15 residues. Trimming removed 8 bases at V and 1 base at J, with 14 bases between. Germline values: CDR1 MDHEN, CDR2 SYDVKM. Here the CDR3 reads CASENRDENTGELFF. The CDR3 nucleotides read TGTGCCAGCGAAAACCGGGACGAGAACACCGGGGAGCTGTTTTTT.

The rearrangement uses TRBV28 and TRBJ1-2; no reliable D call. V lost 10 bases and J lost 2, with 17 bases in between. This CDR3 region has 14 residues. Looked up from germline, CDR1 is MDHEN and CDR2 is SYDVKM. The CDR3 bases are TGTGCCACTCTGCGATTTGCTAAGAACTATGGCTACACCTTC. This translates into CATLRFAKNYGYTF.

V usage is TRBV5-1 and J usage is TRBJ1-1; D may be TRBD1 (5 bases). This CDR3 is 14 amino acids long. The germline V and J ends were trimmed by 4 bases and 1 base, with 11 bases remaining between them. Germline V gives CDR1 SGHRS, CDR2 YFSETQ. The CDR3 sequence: CASSPTTANTEAFF. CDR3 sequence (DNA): TGCGCCAGCAGCCCGACGACAGCGAACACTGAAGCTTTCTTT. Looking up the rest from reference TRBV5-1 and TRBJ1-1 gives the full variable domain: KAGVTQTPRYLIKTRGQQVTLSCSPISGHRSVSWYQQTPGQGLQFLFEYFSETQRNKGNFPGRFSGRQFSNSRSEMNVSTLELGDSALYLCASSPTTANTEAFFGQGTRLTVV.

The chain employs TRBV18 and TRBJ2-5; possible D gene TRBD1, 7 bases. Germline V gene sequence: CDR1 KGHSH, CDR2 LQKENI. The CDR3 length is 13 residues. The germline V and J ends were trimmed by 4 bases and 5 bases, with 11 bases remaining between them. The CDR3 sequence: CASSQGAGETQYF. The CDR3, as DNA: TGTGCCAGCTCACAGGGGGCGGGGGAGACCCAGTACTTC. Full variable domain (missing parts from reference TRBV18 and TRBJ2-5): NAGVMQNPRHLVRRRGQEARLRCSPMKGHSHVYWYRQLPEEGLKFMVYLQKENIIDESGMPKERFSAEFPKEGPSILRIQQVVRGDSAAYFCASSQGAGETQYFGPGTRLLVL.

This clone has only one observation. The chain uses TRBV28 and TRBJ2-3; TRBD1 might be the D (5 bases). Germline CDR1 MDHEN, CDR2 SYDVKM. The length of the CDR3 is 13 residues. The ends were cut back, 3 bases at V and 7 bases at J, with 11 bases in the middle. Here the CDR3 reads CASSLSDRYTQYF. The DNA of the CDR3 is TGTGCCAGCAGTTTGTCAGACAGATATACGCAGTATTTT.

The CDR3 region is CASSLRTGQRPQHF. The CDR3 region has the DNA TGTGCCAGCAGCTTACGGACAGGTCAACGGCCCCAGCATTTT. The chain links TRBV7-6 to TRBJ1-5, with 7 bases lining up with TRBD1. The length of the CDR3 is 14 residues. From germline, CDR1 is SGHVS and CDR2 FNYEAQ. V lost 2 bases and J lost 9; bases outside the gene matches: 7.